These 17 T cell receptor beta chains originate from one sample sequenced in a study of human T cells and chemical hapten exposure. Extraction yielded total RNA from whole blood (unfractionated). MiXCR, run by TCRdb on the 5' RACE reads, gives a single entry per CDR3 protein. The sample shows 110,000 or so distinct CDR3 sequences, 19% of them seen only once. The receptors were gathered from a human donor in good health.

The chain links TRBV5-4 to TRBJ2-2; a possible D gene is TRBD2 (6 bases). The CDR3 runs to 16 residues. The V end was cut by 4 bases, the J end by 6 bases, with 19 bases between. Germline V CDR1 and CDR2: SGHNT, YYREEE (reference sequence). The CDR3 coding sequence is TGTGCCAGCAGCGCAGGGTTGGGCCTAGCGCCCGGGGAGCTGTTTTTT. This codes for CASSAGLGLAPGELFF.

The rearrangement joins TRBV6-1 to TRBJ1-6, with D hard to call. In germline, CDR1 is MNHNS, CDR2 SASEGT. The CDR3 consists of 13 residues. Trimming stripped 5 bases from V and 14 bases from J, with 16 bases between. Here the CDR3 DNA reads TGTGCCAGCAGTACCCTGACCGACCGGACCCTCCACTTT. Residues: CASSTLTDRTLHF.

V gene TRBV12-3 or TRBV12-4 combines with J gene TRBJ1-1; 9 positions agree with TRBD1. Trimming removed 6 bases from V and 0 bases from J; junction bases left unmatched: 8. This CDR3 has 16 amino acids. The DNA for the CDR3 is TGTGCCAGCAGAAGGACAGGGGTGGCTTTGAACACTGAAGCTTTCTTT. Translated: CASRRTGVALNTEAFF.

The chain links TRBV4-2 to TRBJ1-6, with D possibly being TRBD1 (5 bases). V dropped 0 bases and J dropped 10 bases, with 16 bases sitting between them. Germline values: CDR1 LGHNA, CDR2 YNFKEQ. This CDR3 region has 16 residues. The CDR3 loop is CASSQDRQGIRSPLHF. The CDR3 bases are TGTGCCAGCAGCCAAGATCGGCAGGGAATAAGGTCACCCCTCCACTTT.

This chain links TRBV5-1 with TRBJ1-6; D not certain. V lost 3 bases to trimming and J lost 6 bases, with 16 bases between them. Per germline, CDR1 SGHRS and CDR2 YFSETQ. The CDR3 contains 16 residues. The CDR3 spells CASSSFVRGSNSPLHF. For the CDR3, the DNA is TGCGCCAGCAGCTCTTTCGTCCGGGGTAGTAATTCACCCCTCCACTTT.

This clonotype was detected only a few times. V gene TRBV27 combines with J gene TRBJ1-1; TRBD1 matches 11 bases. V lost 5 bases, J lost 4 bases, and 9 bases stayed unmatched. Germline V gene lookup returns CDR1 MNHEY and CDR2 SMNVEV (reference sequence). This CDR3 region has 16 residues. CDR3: CASSRGTGGIGTEAFF. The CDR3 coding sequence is TGTGCCAGCAGTCGAGGGACAGGGGGAATAGGCACTGAAGCTTTCTTT.

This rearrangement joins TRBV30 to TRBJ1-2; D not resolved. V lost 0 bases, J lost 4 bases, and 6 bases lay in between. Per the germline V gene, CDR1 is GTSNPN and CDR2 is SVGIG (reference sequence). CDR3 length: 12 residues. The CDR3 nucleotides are TGTGCCTGGAGTGTCCTCCCCTATGGCTACACCTTC. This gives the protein CAWSVLPYGYTF.

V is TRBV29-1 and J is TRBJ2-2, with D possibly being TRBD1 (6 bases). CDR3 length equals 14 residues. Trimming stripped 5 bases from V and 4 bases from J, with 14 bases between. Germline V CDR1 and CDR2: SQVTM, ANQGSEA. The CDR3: CSVRDRLGTGELFF. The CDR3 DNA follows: TGCAGCGTTCGAGACAGGCTGGGCACCGGGGAGCTGTTTTTT.

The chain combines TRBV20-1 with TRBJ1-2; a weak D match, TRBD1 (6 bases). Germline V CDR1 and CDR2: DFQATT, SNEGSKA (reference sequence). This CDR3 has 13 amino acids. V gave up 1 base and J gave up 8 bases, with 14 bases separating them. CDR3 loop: CSARVEGGAGYTF. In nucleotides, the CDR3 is TGCAGTGCTAGAGTGGAAGGGGGGGCAGGCTACACCTTC.

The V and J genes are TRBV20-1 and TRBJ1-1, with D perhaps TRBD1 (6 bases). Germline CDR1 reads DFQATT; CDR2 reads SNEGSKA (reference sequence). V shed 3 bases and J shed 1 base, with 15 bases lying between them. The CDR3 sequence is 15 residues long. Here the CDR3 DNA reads TGCAGTGCTAGGATGGACAGAGCCCAGAACACTGAAGCTTTCTTT. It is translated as CSARMDRAQNTEAFF.

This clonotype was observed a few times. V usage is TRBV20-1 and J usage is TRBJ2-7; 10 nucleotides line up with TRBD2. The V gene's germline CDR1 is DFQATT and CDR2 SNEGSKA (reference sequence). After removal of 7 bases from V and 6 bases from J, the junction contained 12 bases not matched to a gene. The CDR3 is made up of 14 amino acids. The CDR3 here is CSGCRASGSPEQYF. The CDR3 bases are TGCAGTGGATGCCGGGCTAGCGGGAGTCCCGAGCAGTACTTC.

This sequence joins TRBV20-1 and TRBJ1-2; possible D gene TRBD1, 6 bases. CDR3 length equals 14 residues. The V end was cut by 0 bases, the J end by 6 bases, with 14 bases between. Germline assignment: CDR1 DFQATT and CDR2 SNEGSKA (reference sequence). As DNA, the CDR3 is TGCAGTGCTAGAGATAGCGGGCAGGGGAATGGCTACACCTTC. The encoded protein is CSARDSGQGNGYTF.

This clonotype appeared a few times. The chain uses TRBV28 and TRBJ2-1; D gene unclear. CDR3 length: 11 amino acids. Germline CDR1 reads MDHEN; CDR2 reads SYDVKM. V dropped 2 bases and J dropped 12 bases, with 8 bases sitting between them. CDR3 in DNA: TGTGCCAGCAGTTTACAGGAGCTGCAGTTCTTC. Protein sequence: CASSLQELQFF.

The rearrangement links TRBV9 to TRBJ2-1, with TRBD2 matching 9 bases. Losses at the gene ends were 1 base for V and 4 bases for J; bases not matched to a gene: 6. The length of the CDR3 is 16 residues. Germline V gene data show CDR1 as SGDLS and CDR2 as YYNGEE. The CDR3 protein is CASSVRLAGSYNEQFF. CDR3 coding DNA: TGTGCCAGCAGCGTACGGCTAGCGGGGAGTTACAATGAGCAGTTCTTC.

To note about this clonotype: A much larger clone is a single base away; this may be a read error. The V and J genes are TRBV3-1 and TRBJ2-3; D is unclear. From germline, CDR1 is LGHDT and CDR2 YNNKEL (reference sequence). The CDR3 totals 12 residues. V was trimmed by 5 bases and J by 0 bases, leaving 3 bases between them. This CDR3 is CASSASTDTQYF. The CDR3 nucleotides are TGTGCCAGCAGCGCCAGCACAGATACGCAGTATTTT.

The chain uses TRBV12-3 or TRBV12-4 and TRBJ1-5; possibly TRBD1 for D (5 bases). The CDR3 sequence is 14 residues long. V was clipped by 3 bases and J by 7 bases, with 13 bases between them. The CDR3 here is CASSLVGAEQPQHF. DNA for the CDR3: TGTGCCAGCAGTTTGGTAGGGGCAGAACAGCCCCAGCATTTT.

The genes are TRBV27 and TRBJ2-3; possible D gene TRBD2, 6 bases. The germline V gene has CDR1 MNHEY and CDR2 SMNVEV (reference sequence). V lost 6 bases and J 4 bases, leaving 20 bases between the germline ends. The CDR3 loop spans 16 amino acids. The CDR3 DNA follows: TGTGCCAGCAGCCGGGGCCTAGCGATCTCCCCAGATACGCAGTATTTT. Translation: CASSRGLAISPDTQYF.